This entry is about one T cell receptor (beta chain). The antigen remains undetermined. TCR beta CDR3 sequences were amplified from RNA transcripts. TCR CDR3 regions were first amplified by RT-PCR with HTBI primers. Each CDR3 protein gets one entry after TCRdb re-called the multiplex PCR reads with MiXCR. The repertoire consists of 300,000 to 450,000 distinct CDR3 sequences, with approximately 12% occurring once and the leading ten covering about 20%. This record belongs to a study of T cells in Graves' hyperthyroidism and ophthalmopathy. Study outcomes and limitations: Ophthalmopathy could be told apart from stable hyperthyroidism with a 13 V-J model. Clonotypes that were expanded in thyroid above 0.001 mostly appeared in blood too.

Trimming cost V 8 bases and J 5 bases, with 18 bases left between them. Germline V gene lookup returns CDR1 SEHNR and CDR2 FQNEAQ (reference sequence). This CDR3 comprises 14 residues. With a duration under 2 months, the hyperthyroidism was newly diagnosed in patients aged 18 to 65. Thyroid ultrasound, orbital computed tomography, clinical symptoms, and serum thyroxine and TRAb underpinned diagnoses. The clonotype comes from a man under 40 with Graves' hyperthyroidism that later progressed to Graves' ophthalmopathy. The chain is built from TRBV7-9 and TRBJ1-2, with D perhaps matching TRBD1 (6 bases). The sample comprised blood. The CDR3 loop is CASGSRTAGYGYTF. The CDR3 nucleotides read TGTGCCAGCGGAAGCAGGACAGCCGGGTATGGCTACACCTTC.